The sequence of this T cell receptor (beta chain) was determined in a study of T cells after yellow fever vaccination. Whole-study results and caveats: Clonotypes appearing in both CD4 and CD8 compartments existed, and their share was small.

In this sample, this clonotype turned up a few times. Its antigen is unknown. MiXCR was run by TCRdb on the 5' RACE reads, yielding one entry per CDR3 protein. This table holds approximately 510,000 distinct CDR3 sequences, 21% found once. Source: PBMCs, taken around 3 weeks after the first yellow fever vaccination. This sequence was found in a young man who received the YFV17D yellow fever vaccine.

Written as DNA, the CDR3 is TGTGCCAGCAGCCGAGGTTGGGTTGATGAAAAACTGTTTTTT. Its translation: CASSRGWVDEKLFF. The genes are TRBV12-3 or TRBV12-4 and TRBJ1-4; no reliable D call. The CDR3 extends over 14 amino acids. V was cut by 6 bases and J by 6 bases, with 14 bases left in between.